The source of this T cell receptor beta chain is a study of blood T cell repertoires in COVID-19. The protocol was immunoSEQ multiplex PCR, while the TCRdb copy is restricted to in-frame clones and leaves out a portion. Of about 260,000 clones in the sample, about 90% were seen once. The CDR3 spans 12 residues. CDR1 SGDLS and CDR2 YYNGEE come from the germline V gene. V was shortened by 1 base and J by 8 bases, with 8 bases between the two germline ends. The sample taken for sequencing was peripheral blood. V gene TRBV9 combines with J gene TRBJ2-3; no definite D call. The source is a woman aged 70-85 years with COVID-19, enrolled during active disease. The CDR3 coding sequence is TGTGCCAGCAGCGTATACGGTGGTACGCAGTATTTT. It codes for CASSVYGGTQYF. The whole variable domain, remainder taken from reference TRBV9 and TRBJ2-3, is DSGVTQTPKHLITATGQRVTLRCSPRSGDLSVYWYQQSLDQGLQFLIQYYNGEERAKGNILERFSAQQFPDLHSELNLSSLELGDSALYFCASSVYGGTQYFGPGTRLTVL.